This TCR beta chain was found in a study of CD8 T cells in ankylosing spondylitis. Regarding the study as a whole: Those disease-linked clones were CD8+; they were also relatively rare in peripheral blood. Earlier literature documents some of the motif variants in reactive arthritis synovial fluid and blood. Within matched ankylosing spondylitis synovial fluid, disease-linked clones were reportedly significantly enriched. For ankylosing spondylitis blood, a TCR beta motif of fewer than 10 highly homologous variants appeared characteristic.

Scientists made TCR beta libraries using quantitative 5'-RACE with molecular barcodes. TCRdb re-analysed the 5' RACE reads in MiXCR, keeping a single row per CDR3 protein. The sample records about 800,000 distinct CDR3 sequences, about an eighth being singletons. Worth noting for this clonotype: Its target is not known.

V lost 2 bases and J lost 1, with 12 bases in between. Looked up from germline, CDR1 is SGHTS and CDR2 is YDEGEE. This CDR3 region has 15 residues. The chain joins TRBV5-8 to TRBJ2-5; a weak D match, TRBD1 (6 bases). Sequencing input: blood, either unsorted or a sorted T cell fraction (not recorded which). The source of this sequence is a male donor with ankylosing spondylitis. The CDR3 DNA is TGTGCCAGCAGCTTACTCGGACAGCCCCAAGAGACCCAGTACTTC. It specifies CASSLLGQPQETQYF.